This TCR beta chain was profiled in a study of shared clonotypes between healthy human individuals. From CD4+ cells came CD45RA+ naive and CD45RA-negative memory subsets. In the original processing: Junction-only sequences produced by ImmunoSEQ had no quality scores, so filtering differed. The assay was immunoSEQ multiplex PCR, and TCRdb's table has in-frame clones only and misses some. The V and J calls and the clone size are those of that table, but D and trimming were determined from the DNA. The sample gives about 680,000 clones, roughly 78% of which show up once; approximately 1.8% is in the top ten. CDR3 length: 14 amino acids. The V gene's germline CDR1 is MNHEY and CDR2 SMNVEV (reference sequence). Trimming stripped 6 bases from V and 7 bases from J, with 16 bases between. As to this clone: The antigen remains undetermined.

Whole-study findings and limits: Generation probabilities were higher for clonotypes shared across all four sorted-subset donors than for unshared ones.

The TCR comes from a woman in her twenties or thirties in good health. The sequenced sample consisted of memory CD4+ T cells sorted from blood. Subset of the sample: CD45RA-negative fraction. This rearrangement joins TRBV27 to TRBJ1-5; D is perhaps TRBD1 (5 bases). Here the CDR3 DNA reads TGTGCCAGCAGGGTGGGGCAGTTCACCCAGCCCCAGCATTTT. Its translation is CASRVGQFTQPQHF.